Sequencing of this T cell receptor beta chain was carried out in a study of cytomegalovirus exposure and HLA in healthy donors. Per the germline V gene, CDR1 is SEHNR and CDR2 is FQNEAQ (reference sequence). V lost 2 bases, J lost 10 bases, and 12 bases lay in between. The CDR3 is made up of 13 amino acids. Regarding this clone: Its cognate antigen is unknown.

60 Vbeta and 13 Jbeta primers were used in PCR. Profiled with immunoSEQ multiplex PCR; TCRdb holds only in-frame clones, not every one. The sample has fewer than 200,000 clones, 71% seen once. Study-level results: Among the sequence variants, a highly shared cluster was likely an artifact of sequencing. The study reported that TCR beta sequences accurately predicted HLA-A and HLA-B alleles in most subjects. Roughly uniform sequencing depth across donors was assumed, possibly incorrectly.

The sequence was collected from a woman under 40 in good health and CMV-seronegative. The chain recombines TRBV7-9 with TRBJ2-1, with a possible D match to TRBD2 (5 bases). Material: PBMCs. The CDR3 coding sequence is TGTGCCAGCAGCTTAAACGGGGAAGGGGAGCAGTTCTTC. Amino acid sequence: CASSLNGEGEQFF.